The 17 T cell receptor beta chains reported below all come from one sample, sequenced in a study of cytomegalovirus exposure and HLA in healthy donors. The PCR was carried out with 60 Vbeta primers and 13 Jbeta primers. Only in-frame clones appear in the TCRdb table, and some are missing; sequencing was by immunoSEQ multiplex PCR. The sample lists some 97,000 clones; roughly four fifths were seen once. Sequencing was done on a sample of PBMCs. Every receptor here comes from a male donor in good health and CMV-seropositive.

Here the CDR3 DNA reads TGTGCCAGCAGTATCCAGGGAAATGGGGAAACCCAGTACTTC. Translated, it gives CASSIQGNGETQYF. The V gene is TRBV6-6, the J gene TRBJ2-5; possible D gene TRBD1, 5 bases. The germline V gene has CDR1 MNHNY and CDR2 SVGAGI (reference sequence). The germline V and J ends were trimmed by 5 bases and 8 bases, with 18 bases remaining between them. The CDR3 covers 14 residues.

CDR3: CASSDTSTDTQYF. In DNA, the CDR3 is TGTGCCAGCAGTGACACTAGCACAGATACGCAGTATTTT. V is TRBV6-4 and J is TRBJ2-3; D not resolved. Trimming pared 2 bases from V and 0 bases from J, leaving 3 bases between. Germline-derived CDR1 and CDR2 are MRHNA and SNTAGT. CDR3 length: 13 amino acids.

This chain links TRBV18 with TRBJ1-4, with TRBD1 matching 11 bases. This CDR3 has 15 amino acids. The trim removed 6 bases at V and 8 bases at J, leaving 8 bases unmatched. Germline lookup yields CDR1 KGHSH and CDR2 LQKENI. CDR3: CASSPTDRGHEKLFF. The CDR3 coding sequence is TGTGCCAGCTCCCCTACGGACAGGGGGCACGAAAAACTGTTTTTT.

The rearrangement links TRBV6-5 to TRBJ2-7; 9 bases align to TRBD1. Germline V gene lookup returns CDR1 MNHEY and CDR2 SVGAGI. This CDR3 spans 14 amino acids. Trimming at V came to 6 bases and at J to 2 bases, leaving 5 bases not matched to a gene. In DNA form, the CDR3 reads TGTGCCAGCAGAGAGACAGGGGGTCCCTACGAGCAGTACTTC. Amino acid sequence: CASRETGGPYEQYF.

The chain recombines TRBV2 with TRBJ2-1; TRBD2 matches 9 bases. The V segment lost 3 bases and the J segment 8 bases; nucleotides outside the gene matches: 8. Germline V gene lookup returns CDR1 SNHLY and CDR2 FYNNEI. The CDR3 contains 15 residues. The CDR3 nucleotides read TGTGCCAGCAGTGAGCTAGCGGGACTCCCAGATGAGCAGTTCTTC. Its protein product is CASSELAGLPDEQFF.

The chain combines TRBV19 with TRBJ2-6; 7 bases are a match to TRBD2. Germline loops: CDR1 LNHDA, CDR2 SQIVND (reference sequence). V lost 6 bases and J lost 4; bases outside the gene matches: 9. The CDR3 has 16 amino acids. This CDR3 reads CASSPYGGSGANVLTF. CDR3 coding DNA: TGTGCCAGTAGCCCCTACGGGGGGTCCGGGGCCAACGTCCTGACTTTC.

The rearrangement joins TRBV2 to TRBJ2-3; D might be TRBD2 (5 bases). This CDR3 comprises 14 residues. V was trimmed by 7 bases and J by 0 bases, leaving 11 bases between them. Germline V gene lookup returns CDR1 SNHLY and CDR2 FYNNEI. CDR3 in DNA: TGTGCCAGCACCCCCCTAGCTAGCACAGATACGCAGTATTTT. Protein product: CASTPLASTDTQYF.

The V gene is TRBV5-1, the J gene TRBJ2-1, with 10 nucleotides matching TRBD2. The CDR3 contains 16 residues. With 1 base clipped from V and 4 bases from J, the junction kept 5 bases outside the gene matches. Germline values: CDR1 SGHRS, CDR2 YFSETQ. CDR3 protein: CASSLLVAGGYNEQFF. The CDR3 coding sequence is TGCGCCAGCAGCTTGTTGGTAGCGGGGGGATACAATGAGCAGTTCTTC.

This chain joins TRBV28 and TRBJ2-7; TRBD1 matches at 7 bases. The CDR3 has 18 residues. Germline lookup yields CDR1 MDHEN and CDR2 SYDVKM. The V segment lost 2 bases and the J segment 0 bases; nucleotides outside the gene matches: 13. DNA for the CDR3: TGTGCCAGCAGTTTAATTCAAAACGACTGGGACAGCTCCTACGAGCAGTACTTC. Protein sequence: CASSLIQNDWDSSYEQYF.

The V and J genes are TRBV6-1 and TRBJ1-1; TRBD1 aligns across 7 bases. The germline V gene encodes CDR1 MNHNS and CDR2 SASEGT. This CDR3 is 15 amino acids long. The trim removed 1 base at V and 4 bases at J, leaving 6 bases unmatched. The CDR3 region has the DNA TGTGCCAGCAGTGAAGGTAGGGGGCGGACCACTGAAGCTTTCTTT. This gives the protein CASSEGRGRTTEAFF.

The rearrangement uses TRBV19 and TRBJ2-1; TRBD2 aligns across 10 bases. Looked up from germline, CDR1 is LNHDA and CDR2 is SQIVND (reference sequence). V trimming: 3 bases; J trimming: 6 bases; junction bases outside the gene matches: 8. This CDR3 is built from 16 residues. CDR3 nucleotides: TGTGCCAGTAGTATCCAGTTTAGCGGGGGGTCCAATGAGCAGTTCTTC. It yields the protein CASSIQFSGGSNEQFF.

The rearrangement uses TRBV7-2 and TRBJ1-5, with 10 positions matching TRBD1. Germline lookup yields CDR1 SGHTA and CDR2 FQGNSA. This CDR3 has 15 amino acids. Germline trimming cut 4 bases from V and 5 bases from J; bases unmatched to any gene: 5. This CDR3 reads CASSSVTGGDQPQHF. In DNA form, the CDR3 reads TGTGCCAGCAGCTCGGTGACAGGGGGCGATCAGCCCCAGCATTTT. Full variable domain (outside the CDR3, taken from reference TRBV7-2 and TRBJ1-5): GAGVSQSPSNKVTEKGKDVELRCDPISGHTALYWYRQSLGQGLEFLIYFQGNSAPDKSGLPSDRFSAERTGGSVSTLTIQRTQQEDSAVYLCASSSVTGGDQPQHFGDGTRLSIL.

The rearrangement uses TRBV19 and TRBJ2-2; TRBD2 aligns across 9 bases. J lost 6 bases, V lost 4 bases, and 12 bases had no gene match. CDR1 and CDR2 (germline): LNHDA, SQIVND (reference sequence). This CDR3 is 17 amino acids long. As DNA, the CDR3 is TGTGCCAGTAGTACCTCACGGCGCGGGGGGGTGGCCGGGGAGCTGTTTTTT. Its protein is CASSTSRRGGVAGELFF. The full variable domain, completed using reference TRBV19 and TRBJ2-2, is DGGITQSPKYLFRKEGQNVTLSCEQNLNHDAMYWYRQDPGQGLRLIYYSQIVNDFQKGDIAEGYSVSREKKESFPLTVTSAQKNPTAFYLCASSTSRRGGVAGELFFGEGSRLTVL.

There are a few counts of this clone. The chain employs TRBV6-1 and TRBJ1-1, with 7 bases identical to TRBD1. The length of the CDR3 is 14 residues. The germline gives CDR1 MNHNS, CDR2 SASEGT. With V trimmed by 4 bases and J by 5 bases, 7 bases remained unmatched. DNA of the CDR3: TGTGCCAGCAGTGTTCAGGGGGTAGGTACTGAAGCTTTCTTT. Encoded protein: CASSVQGVGTEAFF.

This clone has a single count. V and J are TRBV7-6 and TRBJ1-4; tentatively, D is TRBD1 (6 bases). Germline CDR1 is SGHVS and CDR2 is FNYEAQ. The CDR3 runs 14 residues. V was shortened by 5 bases and J by 8 bases, with 15 bases between the two germline ends. The CDR3 nucleotides are TGTGCCAGCAGCCCCGAGGGGGGGTACGAAAAACTGTTTTTT. It is translated as CASSPEGGYEKLFF.

This clone was seen more than once but under ten times. The chain carries TRBV30 and TRBJ1-2, with D perhaps TRBD1 (6 bases). Germline CDR1 GTSNPN, CDR2 SVGIG (reference sequence). V was trimmed by 1 base and J by 6 bases, leaving 15 bases between them. The CDR3 has 14 amino acids. CDR3 amino acids: CAWSATGTTHGYTF. Here the CDR3 DNA reads TGTGCCTGGAGTGCAACCGGGACAACCCATGGCTACACCTTC.

The chain couples TRBV6-1 to TRBJ1-2; 7 nucleotides match TRBD1. CDR1 is MNHNS and CDR2 is SASEGT in the germline V gene. With 5 bases clipped from V and 7 bases from J, the junction kept 7 bases outside the gene matches. This CDR3 region has 13 residues. This CDR3 reads CASSPTGVFGYTF. Written as DNA, the CDR3 is TGTGCCAGCAGTCCTACAGGGGTATTTGGCTACACCTTC.